This passage covers 12 T cell receptor beta chains from one sample sequenced in a study of blood T cell repertoires in COVID-19. TCRdb's table, derived via immunoSEQ multiplex PCR, lists solely in-frame clones and lacks some. This table has a few hundred thousand clones, just over 85% appearing once. Sequencing used PBMCs or T cells enriched from blood (not recorded which). The receptors stem from a young man who had recovered from COVID-19.

The chain joins TRBV7-9 to TRBJ2-1; 12 bases are shared with TRBD2. The ends lost 5 bases at V and 5 bases at J; junction bases unmatched: 1. CDR1 and CDR2 (germline): SEHNR, FQNEAQ (reference sequence). The CDR3 has 14 residues. CDR3 in DNA: TGTGCCAGCAGCCCTAGCGGGAGGGACAATGAGCAGTTCTTC. Amino acids: CASSPSGRDNEQFF.

The genes are TRBV6-5 and TRBJ2-2, with 7 positions matching TRBD1. CDR3 length: 13 amino acids. The J segment lost 3 bases and the V segment lost 8 bases, leaving 3 bases of the junction unmatched. Germline V gene lookup returns CDR1 MNHEY and CDR2 SVGAGI. The CDR3 loop is CASGTEYTGELFF. CDR3 coding DNA: TGTGCCAGCGGGACAGAATACACCGGGGAGCTGTTTTTT.

The V gene is TRBV28, the J gene TRBJ1-2, with D possibly matching TRBD1 (5 bases). This CDR3 is built from 11 residues. The germline gives CDR1 MDHEN, CDR2 SYDVKM. CDR3 coding DNA: TGTAAGAGCGGGGACCTCTATGGCTACACCTTC. Its protein is CKSGDLYGYTF.

The V call is TRBV19, the J call TRBJ2-7; TRBD1 matches 7 bases. CDR1 is LNHDA, CDR2 SQIVND, per germline (reference sequence). This CDR3 comprises 15 residues. Trimming at V came to 3 bases and at J to 7 bases, leaving 12 bases not matched to a gene. This chain's CDR3 is CASSIEGAGSEEQYF. For the CDR3, the DNA is TGTGCCAGTAGTATCGAGGGGGCAGGCTCGGAAGAGCAGTACTTC.

The V and J genes are TRBV28 and TRBJ2-5; D call uncertain. V lost 6 bases to trimming and J lost 1 base, with 3 bases between them. This CDR3 comprises 11 residues. Germline V gives CDR1 MDHEN, CDR2 SYDVKM. CDR3 in amino acids: CASSLQETQYF. The CDR3 DNA reads as TGTGCCAGCAGCCTCCAAGAGACCCAGTACTTC.

The DNA of the CDR3 is TGTGCCAGCAGCCGAAGAGGGTTTTTTAACGAGCAGTACTTC. Amino acids: CASSRRGFFNEQYF. The chain combines TRBV2 with TRBJ2-7, with D perhaps matching TRBD2 (5 bases). The CDR3 contains 14 residues. CDR1 is SNHLY, CDR2 FYNNEI, per germline. Trimming cost V 6 bases and J 5 bases, with 17 bases left between them.

The chain carries TRBV6-5 and TRBJ1-1; possible D gene TRBD1, 5 bases. CDR3 length: 14 amino acids. The V gene lost 6 bases and the J gene lost 3 bases, with 14 bases spanning the gap. The germline gives CDR1 MNHEY, CDR2 SVGAGI. CDR3 in amino acids: CASRDTNRDTEAFF. The DNA for the CDR3 is TGTGCCAGCAGGGACACCAACCGAGACACTGAAGCTTTCTTT.

The chain uses TRBV2 and TRBJ1-6; D gene uncertain. CDR1 and CDR2 (germline): SNHLY, FYNNEI. Trimming shortened V by 7 bases and J by 10 bases, and 17 bases separated the two germline ends. This CDR3 is 14 amino acids long. As DNA, the CDR3 is TGTGCCAGCACCCCGGGGTTCCCTGTATCACCCCTCCACTTT. Its protein is CASTPGFPVSPLHF.

This chain uses TRBV19 with TRBJ2-1, with TRBD2 matching 10 bases. CDR3 length: 17 amino acids. Per the germline V gene, CDR1 is LNHDA and CDR2 is SQIVND (reference sequence). J was trimmed by 1 base and V by 5 bases; bases with no gene match: 8. The DNA for the CDR3 is TGTGCCAGTAGTGACCCTGAGCGGGGGGGATCCTACAATGAGCAGTTCTTC. Protein: CASSDPERGGSYNEQFF.

This chain links TRBV28 with TRBJ1-3, with D unresolved. The CDR3 runs 18 residues. V was cut by 2 bases and J by 0 bases, with 17 bases left in between. Germline V gives CDR1 MDHEN, CDR2 SYDVKM. The CDR3 region is CASSLPLRGGYSGNTIYF. In nucleotides, the CDR3 is TGTGCCAGCAGTTTACCCCTCCGCGGCGGCTACTCTGGAAACACCATATATTTT.

The chain joins TRBV28 to TRBJ2-1; no clear D. The CDR3 totals 11 residues. V lost 4 bases and J 10 bases, leaving 8 bases between the germline ends. The germline V gene has CDR1 MDHEN and CDR2 SYDVKM. Here the CDR3 reads CASSSPAEQFF. CDR3 bases: TGTGCCAGCAGTTCCCCAGCGGAGCAGTTCTTC.

The V and J genes are TRBV10-1 and TRBJ2-1; 11 positions match TRBD2. J was trimmed by 10 bases and V by 10 bases; bases with no gene match: 9. This CDR3 comprises 13 residues. The germline gives CDR1 WNHNN, CDR2 SYGVQD (reference sequence). For the CDR3, the DNA is TGCGCCACCCAACTAGCGGGAGCAGGAGAGCAGTTCTTC. It encodes CATQLAGAGEQFF.